This T cell receptor (beta chain) originates from a study of control samples from healthy donors and cancer patients. Generated by immunoSEQ multiplex PCR, the TCRdb table keeps only in-frame clones and is missing some. This sample has some 110,000 clones; 93% occur once, and the top ten carry approximately 2.5%. The germline gives CDR1 SGHVS, CDR2 FNYEAQ. The trim removed 3 bases at V and 5 bases at J, leaving 6 bases unmatched. This CDR3 has 14 amino acids. Material: blood. This sequence originates from a man aged 30 to 39 in good health. V gene TRBV7-6 combines with J gene TRBJ1-1, with 7 bases matching TRBD1. As DNA, the CDR3 is TGTGCCAGCAGCTTTGGACAGGCGACGACTGAAGCTTTCTTT. Its protein is CASSFGQATTEAFF.